The 17 T cell receptor beta chains below all came from one sample that was sequenced in a study of T cells in Graves' hyperthyroidism and ophthalmopathy. Amplification yielded TCR beta CDR3 regions, with RNA transcripts as the source. A first-round RT-PCR of the TCR CDR3 used the HTBI primer set. Using its own MiXCR run on the multiplex PCR reads, TCRdb lists one record per CDR3 protein. The sample has a few hundred thousand distinct CDR3 sequences, approximately 16% seen once; the top ten hold more than 50%. The sequenced material came from blood. These receptors were taken from a woman in her forties or fifties with Graves' hyperthyroidism.

The chain couples TRBV7-2 to TRBJ2-7, with 11 bases identical to TRBD1. Germline assignment: CDR1 SGHTA and CDR2 FQGNSA. The CDR3 extends over 17 amino acids. The V segment lost 2 bases and the J segment 3 bases; nucleotides outside the gene matches: 9. The CDR3 nucleotides are TGTGCCAGCAGCTTACTTGCCCGCGGGACAGGGGGCTACGAGCAGTACTTC. Encoded protein: CASSLLARGTGGYEQYF.

This clonotype has ten or more counts. The gene calls are TRBV7-3 and TRBJ2-1, with D tentatively TRBD2 (6 bases). Trimming stripped 3 bases from V and 1 base from J, with 19 bases between. The germline V gene has CDR1 SGHTA and CDR2 FQGTGA. The CDR3 runs 18 residues. The CDR3 sequence: CASSFCLASPESYNEQFF. Here the CDR3 DNA reads TGTGCCAGCAGCTTTTGCCTAGCGAGCCCTGAATCCTACAATGAGCAGTTCTTC.

This clonotype was counted ten times or more. The V and J genes are TRBV28 and TRBJ1-1; 7 bases map to TRBD1. V shed 9 bases and J 0 bases; nucleotides not matched to a gene: 10. This CDR3 is 15 amino acids long. Germline CDR1 MDHEN, CDR2 SYDVKM. CDR3 sequence (DNA): TGTGCCAGTGAACGGGACAGACGATTGAACACTGAAGCTTTCTTT. Residues: CASERDRRLNTEAFF.

A word on this clonotype: A read error may be the cause here, since a much bigger clone is one base away. V usage is TRBV20-1 and J usage is TRBJ2-1, with D tentatively TRBD2 (6 bases). The DNA matches TRBJ2-7 better at its end, which makes the J call doubtful. The germline V gene encodes CDR1 DFQATT and CDR2 SNEGSKA (reference sequence). This CDR3 comprises 12 residues. CDR3 residues: CSARENYNEQYF. For the CDR3, the DNA is TGCAGTGCGCGGGAAAACTACAATGAGCAGTACTTC.

The chain joins TRBV30 to TRBJ2-7, with D uncertain. V lost 3 bases to trimming and J lost 0 bases, with 18 bases between them. The germline gives CDR1 GTSNPN, CDR2 SVGIG (reference sequence). CDR3 length: 16 residues. The chain's CDR3 is CAWRATRGKSSYEQYF. The CDR3 DNA sequence: TGTGCCTGGAGAGCTACCCGTGGAAAGAGCTCCTACGAGCAGTACTTC.

The chain employs TRBV15 and TRBJ1-5; maybe TRBD1 (5 bases). The germline V gene has CDR1 LNHNV and CDR2 YYDKDF (reference sequence). Trimming took off 5 bases at V and 4 bases at J, with 21 bases between the two ends. The CDR3 has 17 amino acids. CDR3 loop: CATSPPWAGSINQPQHF. The DNA of the CDR3 is TGTGCCACCAGCCCGCCCTGGGCAGGGTCTATTAATCAGCCCCAGCATTTT.

This clonotype was counted at least ten times. The rearrangement joins TRBV5-1 to TRBJ1-1, with no clear D. Germline V gene data show CDR1 as SGHRS and CDR2 as YFSETQ. With 4 bases removed from V and 5 bases from J, the gap between germline ends came to 18 bases. The length of the CDR3 is 15 residues. The DNA for the CDR3 is TGCGCCAGCAGCCCCGAACAAAGCGCACGGACTGAAGCTTTCTTT. Its protein is CASSPEQSARTEAFF.

This clonotype turned up a few times. The chain combines TRBV29-1 with TRBJ1-3, with 7 bases lining up with TRBD1. The CDR3 loop spans 14 amino acids. CDR1 SQVTM and CDR2 ANQGSEA come from the germline V gene. J lost 1 base, V lost 6 bases, and 6 bases had no gene match. The CDR3 loop is CSVQPTGSGNTIYF. In DNA form, the CDR3 reads TGCAGCGTACAACCGACAGGGTCTGGAAACACCATATATTTT.

This clonotype appeared many times. This chain joins TRBV6-1 and TRBJ2-1, with D possibly being TRBD1 (6 bases). Trimming took off 5 bases at V and 8 bases at J, with 13 bases between the two ends. Germline values: CDR1 MNHNS, CDR2 SASEGT. The CDR3 consists of 13 residues. For the CDR3, the DNA is TGTGCCAGCAGTCAACAGGGTAGCGATGAGCAGTTCTTC. Protein sequence: CASSQQGSDEQFF.

To note about this clonotype: This could be a read error, since a much larger clone is one nucleotide away. This chain's CDR3 is CVSSQETRMAYEQYF. In DNA form, the CDR3 reads TGTGTCAGCAGCCAGGAGACAAGGATGGCCTACGAGCAGTACTTC. The J gene is TRBJ2-7, the V gene TRBV3-1; no definite D call. The CDR3 contains 15 residues. Germline CDR1 reads LGHDT; CDR2 reads YNNKEL (reference sequence).

The V gene is TRBV6-6, the J gene TRBJ2-5; 9 bases map to TRBD2. The CDR3 contains 15 residues. CDR1 and CDR2 (germline): MNHNY, SVGAGI (reference sequence). Trimming at V came to 3 bases and at J to 3 bases, leaving 5 bases not matched to a gene. The CDR3 loop is CASSYLASGKETQYF. Here the CDR3 DNA reads TGTGCCAGCAGTTATCTCGCTAGCGGGAAAGAGACCCAGTACTTC.

This chain joins TRBV7-9 and TRBJ1-2; D is perhaps TRBD1 (5 bases). Germline V gene lookup returns CDR1 SEHNR and CDR2 FQNEAQ (reference sequence). V dropped 2 bases and J dropped 0 bases, with 16 bases sitting between them. The CDR3 extends over 17 amino acids. The CDR3: CASSLIGQGPANYGYTF. The CDR3 DNA is TGTGCCAGCAGCTTAATTGGTCAGGGACCAGCTAACTATGGCTACACCTTC.

This clonotype was picked up many times. The chain combines TRBV24-1 with TRBJ2-3; D gene uncertain. The V end was cut by 5 bases, the J end by 2 bases, with 10 bases between. CDR3 length equals 14 residues. Germline CDR1 KGHDR, CDR2 SFDVKD. The chain's CDR3 is CATSALRDTDTQYF. The CDR3 nucleotides are TGTGCCACCAGTGCTCTTCGTGACACAGATACGCAGTATTTT.

This clonotype appeared a few times. The genes are TRBV28 and TRBJ2-1; TRBD1 might be the D (6 bases). The tail of the sequence fits TRBJ2-7 better, so the J call may be wrong. In germline, CDR1 is MDHEN, CDR2 SYDVKM. This CDR3 comprises 16 residues. In DNA, the CDR3 is TGTGCCAGCAATCATCAGGGGCAGTACTCCTACAATGAGCAGTACTTC. This sequence encodes CASNHQGQYSYNEQYF.

The sample holds many counts of this clonotype. V gene TRBV12-3 or TRBV12-4 combines with J gene TRBJ1-1; D might be TRBD1 (5 bases). There are 13 residues in the CDR3. V was pared by 4 bases and J by 8 bases, with 14 bases between. CDR3 bases: TGTGCCAGCAGTTCTCGGACAATCCTGGAAGCTTTCTTT. It is translated as CASSSRTILEAFF.

This clonotype was detected many times. The gene calls are TRBV28 and TRBJ2-3; 7 bases are a match to TRBD1. V dropped 6 bases and J dropped 4; count of bases not matched to a gene: 4. Per germline, CDR1 MDHEN and CDR2 SYDVKM. The CDR3 is made up of 13 amino acids. The CDR3 region is CASSKQGPDTQYF. CDR3 in DNA: TGTGCCAGCAGCAAACAGGGGCCAGATACGCAGTATTTT.

The sample holds many counts of this clonotype. This chain connects TRBV3-1 to TRBJ2-5, with a weak D call TRBD2 (5 bases). Germline V gene lookup returns CDR1 LGHDT and CDR2 YNNKEL (reference sequence). The ends were cut back, 8 bases at V and 5 bases at J, with 15 bases in the middle. This CDR3 spans 13 amino acids. The CDR3 DNA is TGTGCCAGCGGGAGTCAGGTTAGGGAGACCCAGTACTTC. It codes for CASGSQVRETQYF.